This TCR beta chain was captured by sequencing in a study of Graves' ophthalmopathy and Graves' hyperthyroidism. Pregnancy or lactation, uncontrolled infections and other autoimmune diseases were grounds for excluding patients. Symptoms, serum thyroxine and TRAb, thyroid ultrasound, and orbital computed tomography formed the diagnostic basis. Germline CDR1 reads LGHNA; CDR2 reads YSLEER. Between the trimmed V and J ends, which lost 0 bases and 0 bases, there was a span of 15 bases. The CDR3 is 19 residues long. Beta-chain TCR CDR3 regions were amplified from RNA transcripts. First-round RT-PCR employed HTBI primers, with a second-round multiplex PCR after it. Using its own MiXCR run on the multiplex PCR reads, TCRdb lists one record per CDR3 protein. The sample records 1 million to 1.3 million distinct CDR3 sequences, 35% to 40% being singletons. Turning to this clonotype: No antigen is known for it.

Regarding the study as a whole: In blood appeared most of the expanded thyroid clonotypes whose frequency exceeded 0.001.

This clonotype was obtained from an adult man with Graves' hyperthyroidism. V usage is TRBV4-3 and J usage is TRBJ2-6; perhaps TRBD1 as D (6 bases). Sample: peripheral blood or thyroid tissue (not recorded which). As DNA, the CDR3 is TGCGCCAGCAGCCAAGAGCCGGGACACGCGGCCTCTGGGGCCAACGTCCTGACTTTC. Its translation: CASSQEPGHAASGANVLTF.